Listed below are T cell receptor beta chains from one sample, sequenced in a study of memory CD4+ T cells and cytomegalovirus serostatus. The table came from immunoSEQ multiplex PCR; TCRdb's copy has only in-frame clones and leaves some out. The top ten hold 0.75% to 0.9% of the sample, which has about 48,000 clones, over 75% seen once. Sequences were obtained from memory CD4+ T cells from blood. These receptor sequences come from an adult in good health and CMV-seronegative. The CDR3 runs from the conserved cysteine through the conserved F or W. A D gene is named only where the DNA matches it firmly. Not every row has a clone size; where given, it reads once, few, many or a size class.

D: NA
J: TRBJ2-2
size: once
V: TRBV28
CDR3: CASSLPRTPSGELFF
DNA: TGTGCCAGCAGTTTGCCAAGGACGCCGTCCGGGGAGCTGTTTTTT

D: NA
J: TRBJ2-1
size: NA
V: TRBV25-1
CDR3: CASSEFSRSGRNEQFF
DNA: TGTGCCAGCAGTGAATTTAGTAGGTCCGGTAGGAATGAGCAGTTCTTC

D: NA
J: TRBJ2-3
size: NA
V: TRBV5-4
CDR3: CASGSVTDTQYF
DNA: TGTGCCAGCGGGTCTGTAACAGATACGCAGTATTTT

D: NA
J: TRBJ1-1
size: NA
V: TRBV7-8
CDR3: CASSQWVVTGMNTEAFF
DNA: TGTGCCAGCAGCCAATGGGTCGTGACAGGCATGAACACTGAAGCTTTCTTT

D: NA
J: TRBJ1-3
size: NA
V: TRBV19
CDR3: CASSSAGHGYEVSGNTIYF
DNA: TGTGCCAGTAGTTCAGCGGGCCACGGGTACGAAGTATCTGGAAACACCATATATTTT

D: NA
J: TRBJ2-7
size: few
V: TRBV10-1
CDR3: CASSEQLTGPDEQYF
DNA: TGCGCCAGCAGTGAGCAGCTGACAGGCCCCGACGAGCAGTACTTC

D: NA
J: TRBJ1-1
size: NA
V: TRBV18
CDR3: CASSQQASEAFF
DNA: TGTGCCAGCTCCCAACAGGCGAGTGAAGCTTTCTTT

D: NA
J: TRBJ2-7
size: few
V: TRBV7-2
CDR3: CASSLSEQRSSYEQYF
DNA: TGTGCCAGCAGCTTATCTGAACAGCGGAGCTCCTACGAGCAGTACTTC

D: TRBD1
J: TRBJ2-2
size: medium-sized
V: TRBV19
CDR3: CASTHRDRGSGELFF
DNA: TGTGCCAGTACCCACCGGGACAGGGGATCCGGGGAGCTGTTTTTT

D: TRBD2
J: TRBJ2-3
size: NA
V: TRBV14
CDR3: CASSQWGGRSDTQYF
DNA: TGTGCCAGCAGCCAATGGGGAGGGAGAAGCGATACGCAGTATTTT

D: TRBD1
J: TRBJ2-7
size: NA
V: TRBV28
CDR3: CASSPVDRGGEQYF
DNA: TGTGCCAGCAGTCCGGTGGACAGGGGAGGCGAGCAGTACTTC

D: TRBD1
J: TRBJ2-4
size: NA
V: TRBV28
CDR3: CASGGQGAAKNIQYF
DNA: TGTGCCAGCGGTGGACAGGGGGCAGCCAAAAACATTCAGTACTTC

D: NA
J: TRBJ2-3
size: NA
V: TRBV6-4
CDR3: CASSAETSGDTQYF
DNA: TGTGCCAGCAGTGCGGAGACGTCTGGAGATACGCAGTATTTT

D: NA
J: TRBJ1-2
size: NA
V: TRBV9
CDR3: CASSALAGMVGYTF
DNA: TGTGCCAGCAGCGCATTAGCGGGGATGGTTGGCTACACCTTC

D: NA
J: TRBJ2-3
size: NA
V: TRBV5-1
CDR3: CASSLYRTSTDTQYF
DNA: TGCGCCAGCAGCTTGTACAGGACTAGCACAGATACGCAGTATTTT

D: TRBD2
J: TRBJ2-3
size: once
V: TRBV5-1
CDR3: CASKGRPLTSGPTDTQYF
DNA: TGCGCCAGCAAGGGCAGGCCTCTGACTAGCGGGCCCACAGATACGCAGTATTTT

D: TRBD2
J: TRBJ2-1
size: few
V: TRBV7-9
CDR3: CASSPPFREGNEQFF
DNA: TGTGCCAGCAGCCCCCCCTTTCGGGAGGGCAATGAGCAGTTCTTC

D: NA
J: TRBJ2-7
size: NA
V: TRBV4-2
CDR3: CASSQPQGYEQYF
DNA: TGTGCCAGCAGCCAACCTCAAGGCTACGAGCAGTACTTC